This T cell receptor (beta chain) was sequenced in a study of blood T cell repertoires in COVID-19. Turning to the study itself: COVID-19 samples, acute and convalescent, were from the United States, Italy and Spain. In each case, the material was cDNA or gDNA derived from T cells, B-cell-depleted T cells, or PBMCs.

Losses at the gene ends were 2 bases for V and 1 base for J; bases not matched to a gene: 5. CDR3 size: 16 residues. Germline values: CDR1 SGHVS, CDR2 FNYEAQ. Authors' processing steps: Using reference gene primer amplification, nucleated cell counts were estimated. Generated by immunoSEQ multiplex PCR, the TCRdb table keeps only in-frame clones and is missing some. V and J calls and clone size come straight from that table; D and trimming were deduced from the DNA. The repertoire includes under 100,000 clones, roughly 86% of them detected once, and about a sixth sits in the top ten. This chain joins TRBV7-6 and TRBJ1-1; TRBD1 aligns across 9 bases. The clonotype was recovered from a human donor in a cohort sampled during active COVID-19. The source material was peripheral blood. CDR3 sequence reads: CASSLSRTGANTEAFF. In DNA, the CDR3 is TGTGCCAGCAGCTTATCCCGGACAGGGGCGAACACTGAAGCTTTCTTT.